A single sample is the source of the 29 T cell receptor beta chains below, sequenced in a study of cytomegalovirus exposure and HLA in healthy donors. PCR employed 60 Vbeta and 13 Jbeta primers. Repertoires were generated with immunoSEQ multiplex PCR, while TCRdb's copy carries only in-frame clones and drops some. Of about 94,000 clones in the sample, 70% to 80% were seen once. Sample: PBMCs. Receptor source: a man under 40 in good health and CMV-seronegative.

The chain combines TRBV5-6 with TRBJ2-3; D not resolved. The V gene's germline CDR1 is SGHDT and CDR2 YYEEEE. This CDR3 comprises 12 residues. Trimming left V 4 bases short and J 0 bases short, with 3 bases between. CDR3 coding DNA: TGTGCCAGCAGCCTTAGCACAGATACGCAGTATTTT. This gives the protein CASSLSTDTQYF.

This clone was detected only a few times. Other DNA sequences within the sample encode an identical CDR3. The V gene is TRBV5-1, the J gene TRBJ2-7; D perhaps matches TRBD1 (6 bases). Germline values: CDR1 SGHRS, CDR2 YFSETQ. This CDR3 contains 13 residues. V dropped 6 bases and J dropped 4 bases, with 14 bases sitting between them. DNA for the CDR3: TGCGCCAGCAAGTGGGACACGGCATACGAGCAGTACTTC. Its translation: CASKWDTAYEQYF.

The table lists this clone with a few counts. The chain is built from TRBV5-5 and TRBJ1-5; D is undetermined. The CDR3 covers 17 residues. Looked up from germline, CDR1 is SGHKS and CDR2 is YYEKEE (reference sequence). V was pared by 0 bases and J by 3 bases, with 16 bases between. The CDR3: CASSLGRAGKNNQPQHF. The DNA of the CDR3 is TGTGCCAGCAGCTTGGGGAGGGCGGGGAAGAACAATCAGCCCCAGCATTTT.

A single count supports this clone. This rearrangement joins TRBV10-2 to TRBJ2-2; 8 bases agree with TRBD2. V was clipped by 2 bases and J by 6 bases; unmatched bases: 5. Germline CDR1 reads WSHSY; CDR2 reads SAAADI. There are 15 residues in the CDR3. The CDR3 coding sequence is TGCGCCAGCAGTGAGCAGAGCGGGGGTTCCGGGGAGCTGTTTTTT. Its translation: CASSEQSGGSGELFF.

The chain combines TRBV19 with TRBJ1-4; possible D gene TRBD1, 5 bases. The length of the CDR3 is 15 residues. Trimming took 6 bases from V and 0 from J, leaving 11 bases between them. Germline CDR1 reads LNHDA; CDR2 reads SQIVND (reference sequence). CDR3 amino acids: CASRGGTATNEKLFF. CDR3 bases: TGTGCCAGTAGGGGCGGGACGGCAACTAATGAAAAACTGTTTTTT.

The CDR3 sequence: CASSRPGLARVKTQYF. The CDR3 coding sequence is TGTGCCAGCAGCCGACCGGGACTAGCTCGGGTAAAGACCCAGTACTTC. V is TRBV7-9 and J is TRBJ2-5, with 9 bases that match TRBD2. Germline trimming cut 5 bases from V and 6 bases from J; bases unmatched to any gene: 13. The CDR3 length is 16 residues. CDR1 SEHNR and CDR2 FQNEAQ come from the germline V gene (reference sequence).

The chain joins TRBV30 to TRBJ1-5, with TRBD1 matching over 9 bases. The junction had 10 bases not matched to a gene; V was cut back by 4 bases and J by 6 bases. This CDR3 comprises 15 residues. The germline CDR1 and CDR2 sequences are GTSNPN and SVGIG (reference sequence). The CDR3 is CAWKPQGTGFQPQHF. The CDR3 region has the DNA TGTGCCTGGAAGCCTCAGGGGACAGGGTTTCAGCCCCAGCATTTT.

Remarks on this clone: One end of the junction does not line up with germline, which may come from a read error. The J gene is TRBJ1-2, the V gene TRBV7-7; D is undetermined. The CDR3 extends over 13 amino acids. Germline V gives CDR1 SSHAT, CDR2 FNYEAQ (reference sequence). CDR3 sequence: CASSSDGNYGYTF. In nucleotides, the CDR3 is TGTGCTAGCAGCTCAGACGGGAACTATGGCTACACCTTC.

CDR3 sequence reads: CASSPTGTGHYNSPLHF. The CDR3 DNA follows: TGTGCCAGCTCACCTACAGGGACAGGCCACTATAATTCACCCCTCCACTTT. This rearrangement joins TRBV18 to TRBJ1-6, with 8 bases matching TRBD1. This CDR3 has 17 amino acids. The V and J ends lost 3 bases and 3 bases, in that order; junction bases with no gene match: 7. The germline V gene has CDR1 KGHSH and CDR2 LQKENI.

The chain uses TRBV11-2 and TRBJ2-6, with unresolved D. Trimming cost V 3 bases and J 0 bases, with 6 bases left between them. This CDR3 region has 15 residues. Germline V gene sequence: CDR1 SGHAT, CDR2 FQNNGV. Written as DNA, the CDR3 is TGTGCCAGCAGCTTCTCTTCCTCTGGGGCCAACGTCCTGACTTTC. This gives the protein CASSFSSSGANVLTF. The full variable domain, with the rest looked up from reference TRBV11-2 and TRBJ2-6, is EAGVAQSPRYKIIEKRQSVAFWCNPISGHATLYWYQQILGQGPKLLIQFQNNGVVDDSQLPKDRFSAERLKGVDSTLKIQPAKLEDSAVYLCASSFSSSGANVLTFGAGSRLTVL.

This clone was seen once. CDR3 nucleotide sequence: TGCAGCGTTGAGGCTCAGAAGAACACCGGGGAGCTGTTTTTT. Translating gives CSVEAQKNTGELFF. This chain connects TRBV29-1 to TRBJ2-2; no reliable D call. The CDR3 loop spans 14 amino acids. Trimming cost V 3 bases and J 1 base, with 9 bases left between them. Germline V gene lookup returns CDR1 SQVTM and CDR2 ANQGSEA.

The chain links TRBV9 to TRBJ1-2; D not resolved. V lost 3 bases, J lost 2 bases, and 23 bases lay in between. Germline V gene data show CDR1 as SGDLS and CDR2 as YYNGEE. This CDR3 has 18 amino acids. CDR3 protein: CASSAGSIRVAQNYGYTF. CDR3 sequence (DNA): TGTGCCAGCAGCGCTGGTTCTATACGGGTCGCCCAAAACTATGGCTACACCTTC.

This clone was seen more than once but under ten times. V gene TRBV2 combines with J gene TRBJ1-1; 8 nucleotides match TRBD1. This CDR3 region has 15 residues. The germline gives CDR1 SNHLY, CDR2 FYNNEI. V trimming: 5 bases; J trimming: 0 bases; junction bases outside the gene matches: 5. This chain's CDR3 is CASSPEDRVNTEAFF. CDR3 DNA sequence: TGTGCCAGCAGTCCAGAGGACAGGGTGAACACTGAAGCTTTCTTT.

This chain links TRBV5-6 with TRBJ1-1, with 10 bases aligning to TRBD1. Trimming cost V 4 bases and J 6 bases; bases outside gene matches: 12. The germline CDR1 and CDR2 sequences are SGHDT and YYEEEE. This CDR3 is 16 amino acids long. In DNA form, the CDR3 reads TGTGCCAGCAGCCCACCCCTCCGGGACAGGGGTTCTGAAGCTTTCTTT. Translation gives CASSPPLRDRGSEAFF.

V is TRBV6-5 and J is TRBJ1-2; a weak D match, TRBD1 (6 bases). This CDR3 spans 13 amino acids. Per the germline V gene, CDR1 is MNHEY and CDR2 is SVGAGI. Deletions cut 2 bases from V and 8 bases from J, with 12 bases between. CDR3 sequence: CASSYLGGGGYTF. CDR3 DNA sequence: TGTGCCAGCAGTTACCTCGGGGGGGGCGGCTACACCTTC.

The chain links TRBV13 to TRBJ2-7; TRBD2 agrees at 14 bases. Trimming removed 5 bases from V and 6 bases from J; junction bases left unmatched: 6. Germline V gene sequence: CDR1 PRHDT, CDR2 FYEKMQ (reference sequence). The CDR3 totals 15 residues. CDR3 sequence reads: CASSTTSGRAGEQYF. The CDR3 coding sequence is TGTGCCAGCAGCACGACTAGCGGGAGGGCAGGCGAGCAGTACTTC.

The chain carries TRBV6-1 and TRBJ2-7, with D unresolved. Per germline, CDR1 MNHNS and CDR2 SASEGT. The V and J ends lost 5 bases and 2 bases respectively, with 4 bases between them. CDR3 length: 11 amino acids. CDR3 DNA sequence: TGTGCCAGCAGTACAGCCTACGAGCAGTACTTC. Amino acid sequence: CASSTAYEQYF.

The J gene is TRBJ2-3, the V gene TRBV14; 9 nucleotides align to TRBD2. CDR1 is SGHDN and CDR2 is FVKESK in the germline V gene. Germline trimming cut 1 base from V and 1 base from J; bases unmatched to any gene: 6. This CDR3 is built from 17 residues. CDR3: CASSQVTRLAGTDTQYF. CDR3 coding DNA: TGTGCCAGCAGCCAAGTTACAAGACTAGCGGGCACAGATACGCAGTATTTT.

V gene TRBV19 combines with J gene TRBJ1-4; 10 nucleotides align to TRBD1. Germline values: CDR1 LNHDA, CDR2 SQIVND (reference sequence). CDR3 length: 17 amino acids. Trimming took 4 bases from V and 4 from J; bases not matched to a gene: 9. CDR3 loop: CASSKRTGGTFNEKLFF. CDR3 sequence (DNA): TGTGCCAGTAGTAAAAGGACAGGGGGGACCTTTAATGAAAAACTGTTTTTT.

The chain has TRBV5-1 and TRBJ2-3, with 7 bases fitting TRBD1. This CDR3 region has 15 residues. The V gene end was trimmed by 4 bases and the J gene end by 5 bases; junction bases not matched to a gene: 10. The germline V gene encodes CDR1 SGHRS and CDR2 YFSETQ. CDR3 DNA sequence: TGCGCCAGCAGCACAGGCAGGGGGTCACTAGATACGCAGTATTTT. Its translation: CASSTGRGSLDTQYF.

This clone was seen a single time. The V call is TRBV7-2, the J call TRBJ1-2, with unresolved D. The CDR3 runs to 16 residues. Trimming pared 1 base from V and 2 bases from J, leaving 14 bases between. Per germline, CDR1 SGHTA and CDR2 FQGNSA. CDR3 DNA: TGTGCCAGCAGCTTAGTGCCCTCGTTCAGGAACTATGGCTACACCTTC. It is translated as CASSLVPSFRNYGYTF. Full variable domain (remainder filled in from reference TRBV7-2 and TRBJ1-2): GAGVSQSPSNKVTEKGKDVELRCDPISGHTALYWYRQSLGQGLEFLIYFQGNSAPDKSGLPSDRFSAERTGGSVSTLTIQRTQQEDSAVYLCASSLVPSFRNYGYTFGSGTRLTVV.

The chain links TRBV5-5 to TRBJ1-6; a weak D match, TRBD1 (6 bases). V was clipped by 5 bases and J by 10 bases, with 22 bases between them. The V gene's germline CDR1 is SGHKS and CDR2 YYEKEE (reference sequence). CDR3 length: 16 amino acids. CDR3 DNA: TGTGCCAGCAGTATGCCTGACAGGTCGTTTAAGTCACCCCTCCACTTT. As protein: CASSMPDRSFKSPLHF.

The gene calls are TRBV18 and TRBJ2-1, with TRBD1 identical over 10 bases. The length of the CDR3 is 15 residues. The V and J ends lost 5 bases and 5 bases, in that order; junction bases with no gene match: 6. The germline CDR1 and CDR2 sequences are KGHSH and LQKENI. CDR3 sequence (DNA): TGTGCCAGCTCATCCACGGGACAGGGGAACAATGAGCAGTTCTTC. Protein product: CASSSTGQGNNEQFF.

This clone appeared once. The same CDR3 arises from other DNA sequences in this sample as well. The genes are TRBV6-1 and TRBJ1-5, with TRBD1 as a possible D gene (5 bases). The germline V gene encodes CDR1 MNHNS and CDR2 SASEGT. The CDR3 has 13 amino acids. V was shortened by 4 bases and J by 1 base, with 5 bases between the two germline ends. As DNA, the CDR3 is TGTGCCAGCAGTGGACAGAGCAATCAGCCCCAGCATTTT. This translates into CASSGQSNQPQHF.

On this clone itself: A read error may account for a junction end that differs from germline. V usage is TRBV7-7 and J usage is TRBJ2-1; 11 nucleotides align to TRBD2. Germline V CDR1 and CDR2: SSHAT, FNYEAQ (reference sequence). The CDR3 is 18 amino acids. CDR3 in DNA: TGTGCTAGCAGCTTAGTAGGGAATAGCGGGAGGGACTACAATGAGCAGTTCTTC. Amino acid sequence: CASSLVGNSGRDYNEQFF.

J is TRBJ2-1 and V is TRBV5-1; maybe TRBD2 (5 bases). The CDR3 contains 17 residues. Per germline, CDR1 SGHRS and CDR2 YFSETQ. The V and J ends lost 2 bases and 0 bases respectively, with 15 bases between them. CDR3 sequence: CASSLTDSAGSYNEQFF. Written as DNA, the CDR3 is TGCGCCAGCAGCTTAACCGATAGCGCTGGCTCCTACAATGAGCAGTTCTTC.

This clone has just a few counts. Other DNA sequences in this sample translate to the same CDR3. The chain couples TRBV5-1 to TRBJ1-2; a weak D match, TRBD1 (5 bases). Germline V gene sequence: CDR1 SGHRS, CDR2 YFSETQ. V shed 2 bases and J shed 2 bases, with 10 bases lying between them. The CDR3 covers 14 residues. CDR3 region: CASSFGGTNYGYTF. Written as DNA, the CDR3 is TGCGCCAGCAGCTTTGGGGGGACCAACTATGGCTACACCTTC.

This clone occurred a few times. The CDR3: CASSYRDRSTDTQYF. The CDR3 nucleotides read TGTGCCAGCAGTTACCGGGACAGGAGCACAGATACGCAGTATTTT. This rearrangement joins TRBV2 to TRBJ2-3; 8 bases map to TRBD1. J lost 0 bases, V lost 5 bases, and 4 bases had no gene match. Looked up from germline, CDR1 is SNHLY and CDR2 is FYNNEI. This CDR3 has 15 amino acids. Based on the CDR3 plus reference TRBV2 and TRBJ2-3, the full variable domain is EPEVTQTPSHQVTQMGQEVILRCVPISNHLYFYWYRQILGQKVEFLVSFYNNEISEKSEIFDDQFSVERPDGSNFTLKIRSTKLEDSAMYFCASSYRDRSTDTQYFGPGTRLTVL.

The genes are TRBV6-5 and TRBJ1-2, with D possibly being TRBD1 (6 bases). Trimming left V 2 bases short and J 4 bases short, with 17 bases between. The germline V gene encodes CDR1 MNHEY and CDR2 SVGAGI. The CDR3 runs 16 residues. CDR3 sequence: CASSYRSRQVSYGYTF. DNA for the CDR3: TGTGCCAGCAGTTACAGGTCAAGACAGGTTAGCTATGGCTACACCTTC.